Shown below are 32 T cell receptor beta chains from a single sample sequenced in a study of CXCR3 chemokines and chemotherapy response in bladder cancer. TCRdb passed the PCR reads through MiXCR, listing each CDR3 protein once. The sample comprises roughly 2,700 distinct CDR3 sequences, around a tenth of which are singletons, and roughly 40% rests with the top ten. This sample was taken from a patient whose treatment included neoadjuvant chemotherapy. These receptors were collected from a human donor with bladder cancer that responded to neoadjuvant chemotherapy.

By share, this clonotype ranks as medium-sized. V and J are TRBV29-1 and TRBJ2-1; the match to TRBD2 covers 11 bases. Per the germline V gene, CDR1 is SQVTM and CDR2 is ANQGSEA. The J segment lost 8 bases and the V segment lost 5 bases, leaving 5 bases of the junction unmatched. CDR3 length: 13 residues. DNA for the CDR3: TGCAGCGTTCCCACTAGCGGGAGCTATGAGCAGTTCTTC. It codes for CSVPTSGSYEQFF.

In its sample, this clonotype was seen many times. One junction end disagrees with the germline gene, perhaps due to a read error. This chain uses TRBV6-2 or TRBV6-3 with TRBJ1-5; D is undetermined. The CDR3 runs to 14 residues. Germline CDR1 and CDR2: MNHEY and SVGEGT. This chain's CDR3 is CASTYSGWNQPQHF. The CDR3 coding sequence is TGTGCCAGCACTTACTCGGGTTGGAATCAGCCCCAGCATTTT.

This clonotype occurred many times. Here the CDR3 reads CSASHSLSPYGYTF. The CDR3 nucleotides read TGCAGTGCTAGCCATAGCCTCAGCCCCTATGGCTACACCTTC. This chain connects TRBV20-1 to TRBJ1-2; D gene ambiguous. The CDR3 runs 14 residues. Trimming left V 3 bases short and J 4 bases short, with 15 bases between. Germline V gene lookup returns CDR1 DFQATT and CDR2 SNEGSKA (reference sequence).

The table lists this clonotype with a few counts. The rearrangement uses TRBV28 and TRBJ2-7, with a weak D call TRBD1 (5 bases). This CDR3 comprises 14 residues. Germline loops: CDR1 MDHEN, CDR2 SYDVKM. V was clipped by 6 bases and J by 2 bases, with 14 bases between them. CDR3 in amino acids: CASRPQGLPYEQYF. The DNA for the CDR3 is TGTGCCAGCAGGCCCCAGGGTCTCCCCTACGAGCAGTACTTC.

This clonotype was recorded at least ten times. The V gene is TRBV6-2 or TRBV6-3, the J gene TRBJ1-5; D not certain. The CDR3 has 14 amino acids. V dropped 1 base and J dropped 3 bases, with 7 bases sitting between them. Germline V gives CDR1 MNHEY, CDR2 SVGEGT. The CDR3 coding sequence is TGTGCCAGCAGTTACTTGGAGTTCAATCAGCCCCAGCATTTT. Protein product: CASSYLEFNQPQHF.

This clonotype was detected only a few times. The V and J genes are TRBV20-1 and TRBJ2-5; 8 positions match TRBD1. The CDR3 length is 15 residues. V was pared by 6 bases and J by 5 bases, with 14 bases of the junction left unmatched. Germline assignment: CDR1 DFQATT and CDR2 SNEGSKA (reference sequence). The CDR3 DNA sequence: TGCAGTGCCCTACCCCATTCCAGGGGGCGGGAGACCCAGTACTTC. It encodes CSALPHSRGRETQYF.

This clonotype was seen only a few times. This chain joins TRBV30 and TRBJ2-3, with D possibly being TRBD1 or TRBD2 (6 bases each). Deletions cut 5 bases from V and 0 bases from J, with 12 bases between. CDR3 length equals 14 residues. In germline, CDR1 is GTSNPN, CDR2 SVGIG (reference sequence). The DNA for the CDR3 is TGTGCCTGGGAGGGGGGAGCTAGCACAGATACGCAGTATTTT. This translates into CAWEGGASTDTQYF. Complete variable domain (other parts from reference TRBV30 and TRBJ2-3): SQTIHQWPATLVQPVGSPLSLECTVEGTSNPNLYWYRQAAGRGLQLLFYSVGIGQISSEVPQNLSASRPQDRQFILSSKKLLLSDSGFYLCAWEGGASTDTQYFGPGTRLTVL.

This clonotype was picked up a small number of times. The chain couples TRBV20-1 to TRBJ2-1; tentative D call: TRBD1 (5 bases). The germline CDR1 and CDR2 sequences are DFQATT and SNEGSKA (reference sequence). Trimming shortened V by 0 bases and J by 3 bases, and 15 bases separated the two germline ends. The CDR3 is 16 residues long. The CDR3 sequence: CSARDLTDALYNEQFF. The CDR3 DNA is TGCAGTGCTAGAGACTTGACAGACGCCCTCTACAATGAGCAGTTCTTC.

This clonotype was seen at least ten times. The chain couples TRBV12-3 or TRBV12-4 to TRBJ2-5; 8 bases are a match to TRBD1. Trimming removed 6 bases from V and 2 bases from J; junction bases left unmatched: 2. CDR3 length: 13 residues. The CDR3 region has the DNA TGTGCCAGCAGGCGGACAGGGCAAGAGACCCAGTACTTC. Amino acid sequence: CASRRTGQETQYF.

This clonotype is medium-sized (0.01 to 0.1%) by share. The chain is built from TRBV28 and TRBJ1-3; no clear D gene. The germline V gene has CDR1 MDHEN and CDR2 SYDVKM. V was trimmed by 7 bases and J by 0 bases, leaving 13 bases between them. The CDR3 has 15 amino acids. CDR3 DNA: TGTGCCAGCACCGGAAGAGCGATCTCTGGAAACACCATATATTTT. Translating it yields CASTGRAISGNTIYF.

Sample share makes this clonotype medium-sized (0.01 to 0.1%). This sequence joins TRBV6-1 and TRBJ2-2; the D is unclear. This CDR3 is 14 amino acids long. Deletions cut 5 bases from V and 6 bases from J, with 13 bases between. Germline V gene lookup returns CDR1 MNHNS and CDR2 SASEGT. DNA for the CDR3: TGTGCCAGCAGTAGGGATTGGGGTCCCGGGGAGCTGTTTTTT. Protein product: CASSRDWGPGELFF.

In its sample, this clonotype was seen a few times. The chain couples TRBV7-9 to TRBJ2-3; D perhaps matches TRBD2 (5 bases). Germline loops: CDR1 SEHNR, CDR2 FQNEAQ (reference sequence). V lost 1 base, J lost 6 bases, and 17 bases lay in between. This CDR3 has 16 amino acids. The CDR3: CASSLVSWLASDTQYF. DNA for the CDR3: TGTGCCAGCAGCTTAGTCTCCTGGCTAGCTTCCGATACGCAGTATTTT.

This clonotype showed up many times. The CDR3 DNA reads as TGTGCCAGCAGCCCGACCCAGGGGCCAGAGACCCAGTACTTC. This codes for CASSPTQGPETQYF. The chain is built from TRBV6-2 or TRBV6-3 and TRBJ2-5; D might be TRBD1 (6 bases). Germline V gene data show CDR1 as MNHEY and CDR2 as SVGEGT. The CDR3 spans 14 residues. Trimming removed 6 bases at V and 4 bases at J, with 15 bases between.

In its sample, this clonotype was seen many times. The chain links TRBV6-5 to TRBJ1-3; D not certain. This CDR3 has 17 amino acids. The V gene's germline CDR1 is MNHEY and CDR2 SVGAGI. Trimming cost V 0 bases and J 0 bases, with 12 bases left between them. For the CDR3, the DNA is TGTGCCAGCAGTTACTCGAGTTCTGTCTTCTCTGGAAACACCATATATTTT. As protein: CASSYSSSVFSGNTIYF.

Sample share makes this clonotype large. This chain connects TRBV6-1 to TRBJ1-2; D ambiguous. The germline V and J ends were trimmed by 5 bases and 4 bases, with 17 bases remaining between them. CDR3 length equals 15 residues. CDR1 is MNHNS and CDR2 is SASEGT in the germline V gene. The CDR3 sequence is CASSPGKIKSYGYTF. CDR3 coding DNA: TGTGCCAGCAGTCCCGGAAAGATCAAATCCTATGGCTACACCTTC.

This chain connects TRBV19 to TRBJ1-1, with D perhaps TRBD1 (6 bases). V was cut by 6 bases and J by 1 base, with 9 bases left in between. This CDR3 has 13 amino acids. Germline-derived CDR1 and CDR2 are LNHDA and SQIVND (reference sequence). The CDR3 bases are TGTGCCAGTAGAAGGGGGGAGAACACTGAAGCTTTCTTT. This translates into CASRRGENTEAFF.

This clonotype is medium-sized in the sample. This chain links TRBV19 with TRBJ2-3; D ambiguous. The V end lost 0 bases, the J end lost 6 bases, and 7 bases lay between the germline ends. The CDR3 runs 13 residues. In germline, CDR1 is LNHDA, CDR2 SQIVND (reference sequence). In nucleotides, the CDR3 is TGTGCCAGTAGTATAGATTTTGGCGATACGCAGTATTTT. Its translation is CASSIDFGDTQYF.

This clonotype is termed medium-sized (0.01 to 0.1%). V usage is TRBV18 and J usage is TRBJ2-7, with D perhaps TRBD1 or TRBD2 (5 bases each). Per the germline V gene, CDR1 is KGHSH and CDR2 is LQKENI. V was trimmed by 4 bases and J by 0 bases, leaving 13 bases between them. The CDR3 totals 15 residues. The CDR3 region has the DNA TGTGCCAGCTCACGAGCCTGGGACGGCTCCTACGAGCAGTACTTC. Protein product: CASSRAWDGSYEQYF.

About this clonotype: This likely stems from a read error, as it lies one base from a far larger clone. The rearrangement joins TRBV6-1 to TRBJ2-1; 9 bases are a match to TRBD2. There are 16 residues in the CDR3. Germline CDR1 is MNHNS and CDR2 is SASEGT. Trimming at V came to 1 base and at J to 0 bases, leaving 1 base not matched to a gene. In DNA form, the CDR3 reads TGTGCCAGCAGTGAAGTACTAGCGGGCTCCTACAATGAGCAGTTCTTC. Its translation is CASSEVLAGSYNEQFF.

This clonotype was observed at least ten times. At one boundary the junction diverges from the germline segment, which might be a read error. The chain couples TRBV6-5 to TRBJ1-1, with D hard to call. CDR3 length: 12 amino acids. Germline V CDR1 and CDR2: MNHEY, SVGAGI. The chain's CDR3 is CASRKMNSEAFF. The DNA of the CDR3 is TGTGCCAGCAGGAAAATGAACAGTGAAGCTTTCTTT.

This clonotype is labeled as medium-sized. The gene calls are TRBV7-2 and TRBJ2-7; 8 bases are a match to TRBD2. The length of the CDR3 is 16 residues. The trim removed 2 bases at V and 1 base at J, leaving 7 bases unmatched. Germline V gives CDR1 SGHTA, CDR2 FQGNSA. The CDR3 coding sequence is TGTGCCAGCAGCTTAAAATGGGGACTAGTTTCCTACGAGCAGTACTTC. It codes for CASSLKWGLVSYEQYF. The variable domain in full, with the rest retrieved from reference TRBV7-2 and TRBJ2-7, is GAGVSQSPSNKVTEKGKDVELRCDPISGHTALYWYRQSLGQGLEFLIYFQGNSAPDKSGLPSDRFSAERTGGSVSTLTIQRTQQEDSAVYLCASSLKWGLVSYEQYFGPGTRLTVT.

In this sample, this clonotype is medium-sized (0.01 to 0.1%). The chain couples TRBV5-4 to TRBJ2-2; 16 bases map to TRBD2. Germline V gene data show CDR1 as SGHNT and CDR2 as YYREEE (reference sequence). V was clipped by 4 bases and J by 5 bases; unmatched bases: 2. The length of the CDR3 is 16 residues. The DNA of the CDR3 is TGTGCCAGCAGCCGGGGACTAGCGGGAGGGACCGGGGAGCTGTTTTTT. Translation gives CASSRGLAGGTGELFF.

This clonotype rates as medium-sized (0.01 to 0.1%). CDR3: CASSIRGASAEAFF. The CDR3 DNA reads as TGTGCCAGTAGTATTCGGGGGGCTTCCGCTGAAGCTTTCTTT. The rearrangement joins TRBV19 to TRBJ1-1; a possible D gene is TRBD1 (6 bases). V was shortened by 3 bases and J by 6 bases, with 14 bases between the two germline ends. Germline V gives CDR1 LNHDA, CDR2 SQIVND (reference sequence). The CDR3 loop spans 14 amino acids.

The chain has TRBV14 and TRBJ2-7, with unresolved D. V lost 3 bases and J lost 2, with 14 bases in between. The length of the CDR3 is 15 residues. Germline CDR1 reads SGHDN; CDR2 reads FVKESK. The CDR3 loop reads CASSHEWVTAYEQYF. The DNA for the CDR3 is TGTGCCAGCAGCCATGAGTGGGTAACGGCCTACGAGCAGTACTTC.

This clonotype was observed once. A far larger clone is just one base off, so this is likely a read error. The rearrangement links TRBV6-5 to TRBJ2-4; possibly TRBD2 for D (5 bases). This CDR3 comprises 16 residues. Germline lookup yields CDR1 MNHEY and CDR2 SVGAGI. The chain's CDR3 is CVSSSSGVLAKNIQYF. The CDR3 bases are TGTGTCAGCAGCTCCTCCGGGGTCCTAGCCAAAAACATTCAGTACTTC.

The table lists this clonotype with many counts. The chain has TRBV13 and TRBJ2-7, with TRBD1 matching over 11 bases. The V gene's germline CDR1 is PRHDT and CDR2 FYEKMQ (reference sequence). CDR3 length: 13 amino acids. The V segment lost 8 bases and the J segment 7 bases; nucleotides outside the gene matches: 7. This CDR3 is CASGVGQGGEQYF. CDR3 nucleotide sequence: TGTGCCAGCGGGGTGGGACAGGGGGGTGAGCAGTACTTC.

A few counts support this clonotype. Here the CDR3 reads CASSRQGWNTGELFF. CDR3 coding DNA: TGTGCCAGCAGTCGACAGGGGTGGAACACCGGGGAGCTGTTTTTT. The J gene is TRBJ2-2, the V gene TRBV6-5; 8 nucleotides match TRBD1. CDR3 length: 15 amino acids. Losses at the gene ends were 5 bases for V and 1 base for J; bases not matched to a gene: 3. Germline loops: CDR1 MNHEY, CDR2 SVGAGI.

Comment on this clonotype: A far larger clone is one base from this, pointing to a likely read error. The V call is TRBV24-1, the J call TRBJ2-7, with a possible D match to TRBD2 (5 bases). Germline V gives CDR1 KGHDR, CDR2 SFDVKD. V gave up 7 bases and J gave up 7 bases, with 19 bases separating them. The CDR3 is 14 residues long. The CDR3 region is CATRSGAGYNEQYF. The CDR3 nucleotides read TGTGCCACCAGGAGCGGAGCAGGTTACAATGAGCAGTACTTC.

The chain uses TRBV7-9 and TRBJ1-4, with TRBD1 as a possible D gene (5 bases). V was pared by 2 bases and J by 7 bases, with 14 bases between. Germline-derived CDR1 and CDR2 are SEHNR and FQNEAQ (reference sequence). This CDR3 contains 15 residues. Here the CDR3 reads CASSLSRGDAEKLFF. The CDR3 bases are TGTGCCAGCAGCTTATCTCGGGGCGACGCTGAAAAACTGTTTTTT.

The table lists this clonotype with a few counts. The genes are TRBV5-6 and TRBJ2-7; TRBD2 matches 8 bases. The trim removed 4 bases at V and 4 bases at J, leaving 7 bases unmatched. Germline lookup yields CDR1 SGHDT and CDR2 YYEEEE. The length of the CDR3 is 14 residues. The CDR3: CASSPRLALYEQYF. As DNA, the CDR3 is TGTGCCAGCAGCCCACGACTAGCGCTGTACGAGCAGTACTTC. Based on the CDR3 plus reference TRBV5-6 and TRBJ2-7, the full variable domain is DAGVTQSPTHLIKTRGQQVTLRCSPKSGHDTVSWYQQALGQGPQFIFQYYEEEERQRGNFPDRFSGHQFPNYSSELNVNALLLGDSALYLCASSPRLALYEQYFGPGTRLTVT.

This clonotype was detected ten times or more. The chain uses TRBV16 and TRBJ2-3, with 10 bases aligning to TRBD1. V gave up 4 bases and J gave up 3 bases; unmatched junction bases: 10. Germline CDR1 and CDR2: KGHSY and FQNENV. This CDR3 spans 17 amino acids. Here the CDR3 DNA reads TGTGCCAGCAGCCCCCAATATGGGACAGGGGAGACAGATACGCAGTATTTT. Translated, it gives CASSPQYGTGETDTQYF.

This clonotype is medium-sized (0.01 to 0.1%) by share. J is TRBJ2-1 and V is TRBV18; 10 nucleotides line up with TRBD2. Germline assignment: CDR1 KGHSH and CDR2 LQKENI. V dropped 3 bases and J dropped 5; count of bases not matched to a gene: 10. CDR3 length equals 17 residues. The CDR3 is CASSPSGAGGLNNEQFF. In nucleotides, the CDR3 is TGTGCCAGCTCACCTTCAGGAGCGGGGGGGCTCAACAATGAGCAGTTCTTC.